This TCR beta chain was documented in a study of spatial heterogeneity in lung cancer. Whole-study results and caveats: Within tumors, counts of expanded alpha and beta TCRs tracked tumor mutation counts.

One entry per CDR3 protein, called by TCRdb with MiXCR from the 5' RACE reads. The sample contains some 13,000 distinct CDR3 sequences, around 3.5% of which appear only once. V lost 7 bases and J 2 bases, leaving 16 bases between the germline ends. This CDR3 comprises 15 residues. This clonotype has a count of ten or more. The antigen remains unidentified. The time point is: sample taken at primary tumor resection. Sample: lung tumor tissue, taken at surgery. The rearrangement uses TRBV12-3 or TRBV12-4 and TRBJ2-3; D tentatively reads TRBD1 or TRBD2 (5 bases each). This TCR was recovered from a male donor with early-stage non-small cell lung cancer. DNA of the CDR3: TGTGCCAGCACCTGGGGCCGGACTGACACAGATACGCAGTATTTT. Translated, it gives CASTWGRTDTDTQYF.